The entry below describes one TCR beta chain. TCRdb's copy holds only in-frame clones and misses some; the assay was immunoSEQ multiplex PCR. In the table there are more than 150,000 clones, around three quarters of which are singletons. The sample is drawn from a study of blood T cell repertoires in COVID-19. This CDR3 comprises 15 residues. V was cut by 3 bases and J by 0 bases, with 10 bases left in between. Germline CDR1 SGHTA, CDR2 FQGNSA. The sequenced material came from peripheral blood. This receptor was taken from a man aged 60-69 years with active or convalescent COVID-19. The chain couples TRBV7-2 to TRBJ2-3; TRBD1 is a possible D gene (6 bases). CDR3 residues: CASSLQGSSTDTQYF. DNA for the CDR3: TGTGCCAGCAGCTTGCAGGGGTCTAGCACAGATACGCAGTATTTT.